A selection of T cell receptor beta chains follows, all from one sample in a study of beta chain features in type 1 diabetes. The repertoire was sequenced with immunoSEQ multiplex PCR; TCRdb's copy has only in-frame clones and lacks some. The sample has around 400,000 clones, around 12% seen once. The material sequenced was naive CD4+ T cells from blood. The receptor source for this set is a man younger than 35 in good health. Both conserved end residues are trimmed from each CDR3.

>TRBV29-1|TRBJ2-7
SAQPQTGYEQY
>TRBV10-3|TRBJ1-1
AIRGQGNTEAF
>TRBV6-5|TRBJ2-1
ASSYDRGLVGEQF
>TRBV7-9|TRBJ2-7
ASSFAGGTYEQY
>TRBV7-2|TRBJ2-3
ASSGTGGSDTQY
>TRBV29-1|TRBJ2-1
SVSTSGRSYNEQF
>TRBV28|TRBJ2-1
ASSSSGGSEVKF
>TRBV5-4|TRBJ2-1
ATGGGIPYNEQF
>TRBV2|TRBJ1-6
ASLIDQGSNSPLH
>TRBV6-5|TRBJ2-7
ASSYPPDRGIYEQY
>TRBV9|TRBJ2-1
ASSVAPAGHNEQF
>TRBV6-5|TRBJ2-5
ASSDGGRETQY
>TRBV15|TRBJ2-2
ATSSRAGANTGELF
>TRBV4-2|TRBJ2-3
ASSQLAGGTSTDTQY
>TRBV28|TRBJ2-3
ASRTQGTDTQY
>TRBV28|TRBJ1-5
ASSRQINQPQH
>TRBV7-9|TRBJ1-1
ASSPVGGEGTEAF
>TRBV15|TRBJ1-1
ATSTMGQGFGEAF
>TRBV5-6|TRBJ2-3
ASSLLTGVGDTQY
>TRBV5-4|TRBJ2-7
ASSLGGTSYEQY
>TRBV4-3|TRBJ2-1
ASSLGTFPPAYNEQF
>TRBV5-4|TRBJ2-3
ASSFSGRKIDTQY
>TRBV10-3|TRBJ2-7
AISPGLAGLYEQY
>TRBV7-9|TRBJ2-7
ASSLEVVGGQY